This T cell receptor (beta chain) stems from a study of Tregs in tolerant kidney transplant recipients. In the study overall: Recipients received nonmyeloablative bone marrow transplants from related graft donors, with transient mixed chimerism. Study outcomes and limitations: Donor-specific Treg expansion exceeded global Treg expansion in tolerant patients, suggesting antigen drive. Findings come from small patient numbers and require larger validation.

With V trimmed by 3 bases and J by 9 bases, 6 bases remained unmatched. CDR1 SGHDT and CDR2 YYEEEE come from the germline V gene. This CDR3 is 16 amino acids long. About this clone: Antigen: not known.

Clones were read by immunoSEQ multiplex PCR, and TCRdb kept only the in-frame ones, dropping some. The sample consists of fewer than 80,000 clones, roughly 98% of them appearing once. The clonotype comes from a human donor who received a combined kidney and bone marrow transplant. This rearrangement joins TRBV5-6 to TRBJ2-1, with 16 bases that match TRBD2. Sequenced material: CD4+ T cells from blood, taken before the transplant. The CDR3 nucleotides are TGTGCCAGCAGCTGGGGGACTAGCGGGAGGGCCATTGAGCAGTTCTTC. Protein product: CASSWGTSGRAIEQFF.